One and the same sample provided the 7 T cell receptor beta chains below, sequenced in a study of breast tumors, draining lymph nodes, adjacent tissues. The lymph nodes were axillary draining lymph nodes from breast cancer patients. TCRdb passed the multiplex PCR reads through MiXCR, listing each CDR3 protein once. The data contain 200,000 or so distinct CDR3 sequences, approximately 30% of them seen just once; the ten biggest clones take up 4% to 5.5%. Sequenced material: axillary lymph node tissue. Every receptor here comes from a female donor with breast cancer. Some clones in this sample may be carry-over from other donors' samples.

This clonotype was seen repeatedly, ten times or more. V and J are TRBV20-1 and TRBJ2-1; TRBD2 matches at 8 bases. CDR1 is DFQATT, CDR2 SNEGSKA, per germline (reference sequence). The CDR3 runs to 15 residues. V trimming: 5 bases; J trimming: 5 bases; junction bases outside the gene matches: 11. The CDR3 nucleotides read TGCAGTGCTCTCCGCAGTCAACTAGCGGACAATGAGCAGTTCTTC. It specifies CSALRSQLADNEQFF.

This clonotype occurred many times. The CDR3, as DNA: TGTGCCAGAGGGGGACTAGCGTCGGACACCGGGGAGCTGTTTTTT. It codes for CARGGLASDTGELFF. V usage is TRBV2 and J usage is TRBJ2-2; 10 bases match TRBD2. Germline assignment: CDR1 SNHLY and CDR2 FYNNEI. The CDR3 extends over 15 amino acids. Germline trimming cut 9 bases from V and 3 bases from J; bases unmatched to any gene: 7.

Concerning this clonotype itself: A much larger clonotype is one base distant, so this may be a read error. J is TRBJ2-3 and V is TRBV6-1; D may be TRBD2 (5 bases). The germline gives CDR1 MNHNS, CDR2 SASEGT. The V and J ends lost 3 bases and 1 base respectively, with 11 bases between them. The CDR3 runs 15 residues. The CDR3 reads CASSEMAEGTDTQYF. CDR3 DNA: TGTGCCAGCAGTGAGATGGCGGAGGGCACAGATACGCAGTATTTT.

Concerning this clonotype itself: Possible read error: a much larger clone is one base away. The CDR3 region is CASSLAWGTYEQCF. CDR3 in DNA: TGTGCCAGCAGCTTGGCATGGGGCACCTACGAGCAGTGCTTC. The V and J genes are TRBV11-2 and TRBJ2-7, with D tentatively TRBD1 (5 bases). CDR3 length: 14 residues. From germline, CDR1 is SGHAT and CDR2 FQNNGV.

Regarding this clonotype: A much larger clone differs from this one at a single base, so this may be a read error. The chain combines TRBV12-5 with TRBJ2-2; D gene ambiguous. Germline V gene lookup returns CDR1 LGHNT and CDR2 FRNRAP. The CDR3 covers 12 residues. CDR3 loop: CASGTNAGELFF. CDR3 in DNA: TGTGCTAGTGGTACGAACGCCGGGGAGCTGTTTTTT.

Many counts were recorded for this clonotype. V and J are TRBV20-1 and TRBJ2-1, with D possibly matching TRBD2 (6 bases). Germline lookup yields CDR1 DFQATT and CDR2 SNEGSKA (reference sequence). The CDR3 is 16 amino acids. Trimming left V 4 bases short and J 5 bases short, with 21 bases between. Here the CDR3 reads CSAKPLRSGLNNEQFF. The CDR3 DNA reads TGCAGTGCTAAGCCACTCCGTAGCGGCCTAAACAATGAGCAGTTCTTC.

This clonotype was seen a single time. A single base separates this from a much larger clone, so it may be a read error. V gene TRBV3-1 combines with J gene TRBJ2-7, with 7 nucleotides matching TRBD1. The CDR3 contains 13 residues. CDR1 LGHDT and CDR2 YNNKEL come from the germline V gene (reference sequence). The CDR3 nucleotides read TGTGCCGGCAGCCAAGATTCGGGACAGGAGCAGTACTTC. This encodes CAGSQDSGQEQYF.